Here is one TCR beta chain with its context. Antigen specificity is unknown. This sample was taken from a study of shared clonotypes between healthy human individuals. TCRdb's table, derived via immunoSEQ multiplex PCR, lists solely in-frame clones and lacks some. This sample has fewer than 1.4 million clones, with approximately 78% found just once. Study results and caveats: As a rule, naive subsets had a larger estimated richness than memory subsets. Non-shared clonotypes had lower generation probabilities than clonotypes shared by all four sorted-subset donors.

The V gene lost 0 bases and the J gene lost 3 bases, with 12 bases spanning the gap. The CDR3 runs 15 residues. Germline V gives CDR1 SGHRS, CDR2 YFSETQ. The J gene is TRBJ1-1, the V gene TRBV5-1; D unresolved. The sequenced sample consisted of memory CD4+ T cells from PBMCs. Subset of the sample: CD45RA-negative fraction. The receptor was derived from a young man in good health. Some clones in this sample may be carry-over from other donors' samples. The CDR3 DNA is TGCGCCAGCAGCTTGGTACGGGGAGCAGACACTGAAGCTTTCTTT. It codes for CASSLVRGADTEAFF.